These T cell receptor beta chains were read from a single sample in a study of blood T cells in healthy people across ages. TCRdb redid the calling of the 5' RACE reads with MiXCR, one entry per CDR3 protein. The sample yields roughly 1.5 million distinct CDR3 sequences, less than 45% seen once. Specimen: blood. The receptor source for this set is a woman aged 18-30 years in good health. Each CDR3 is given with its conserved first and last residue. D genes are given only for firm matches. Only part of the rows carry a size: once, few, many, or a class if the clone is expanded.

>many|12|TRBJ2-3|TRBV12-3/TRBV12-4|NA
CASSQQPETQYF
TGTGCCAGCAGTCAGCAACCTGAGACGCAGTATTTT
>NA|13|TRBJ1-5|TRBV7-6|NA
CASSLVDKQPQHF
TGTGCCAGCAGCTTAGTTGATAAGCAGCCCCAGCATTTT
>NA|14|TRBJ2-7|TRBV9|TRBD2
CARETSGSYNEQYF
TGTGCCAGGGAGACTAGCGGGAGTTACAATGAGCAGTACTTC
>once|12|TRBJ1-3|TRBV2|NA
CASRYSGNTIYF
TGTGCCAGCAGGTACTCTGGAAACACCATATATTTT
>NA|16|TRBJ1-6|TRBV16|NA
CASSLDRISNNSPLHF
TGTGCCAGCAGCCTCGATAGAATCAGTAATAATTCACCCCTCCACTTT
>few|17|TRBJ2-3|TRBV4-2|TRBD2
CASSQRPGEGRVDTQYF
TGTGCCAGCAGCCAACGCCCCGGAGAGGGGAGGGTGGATACGCAGTATTTT
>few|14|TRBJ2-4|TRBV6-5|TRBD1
CASSYSGGSGGKYF
TGTGCCAGCAGTTACTCCGGAGGCTCAGGGGGCAAGTACTTC
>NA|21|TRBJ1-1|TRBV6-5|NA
CASSYRSSLSWPFNKNTEAFF
TGTGCCAGCAGTTACCGATCTTCTTTGTCGTGGCCCTTCAATAAGAACACTGAAGCTTTCTTT
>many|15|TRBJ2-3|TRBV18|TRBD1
CASSPSGTGRGTQYF
TGTGCCAGCTCACCTTCCGGGACAGGGAGAGGCACGCAGTATTTT
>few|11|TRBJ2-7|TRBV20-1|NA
CSAREIIEQYF
TGCAGTGCTAGAGAAATAATCGAGCAGTACTTC
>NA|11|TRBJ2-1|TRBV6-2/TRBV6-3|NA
CASSNGPSEFF
TGTGCCAGCAGCAACGGACCCTCCGAGTTCTTC
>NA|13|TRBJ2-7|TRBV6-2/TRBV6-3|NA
CASLQGVWYEQYF
TGTGCCAGCCTACAGGGAGTATGGTACGAGCAGTACTTC
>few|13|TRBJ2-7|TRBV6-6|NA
CALGTGYSYEQYF
TGTGCCCTGGGCACAGGGTACTCCTACGAGCAGTACTTC
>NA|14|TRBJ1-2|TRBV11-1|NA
CASSPRRTSDGYTF
TGTGCCAGCAGCCCGAGACGGACATCTGATGGCTACACCTTC
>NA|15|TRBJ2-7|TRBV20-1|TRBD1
CSASPRTGISYEQYF
TGCAGTGCTAGTCCCCGGACAGGGATATCCTACGAGCAGTACTTC
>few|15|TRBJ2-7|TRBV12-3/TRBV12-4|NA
CASSFSFTVGTEQYF
TGTGCCAGCAGTTTTAGCTTCACGGTGGGAACCGAGCAGTACTTC
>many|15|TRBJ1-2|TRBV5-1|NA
CASSLGQTANYGYTF
TGCGCCAGCAGCTTGGGACAGACGGCTAACTATGGCTACACCTTC
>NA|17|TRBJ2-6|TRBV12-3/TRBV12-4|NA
CASSSVTGPDGANVLTF
TGTGCCAGCAGTTCCGTGACGGGGCCGGATGGGGCCAACGTCCTGACTTTC
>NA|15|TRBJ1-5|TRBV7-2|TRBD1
CASSLRQGEGQPQHF
TGTGCCAGCAGCTTAAGACAGGGAGAGGGTCAGCCCCAGCATTTT
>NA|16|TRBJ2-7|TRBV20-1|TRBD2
CSASLSSGSSYNEQYF
TGCAGTGCTAGCTTGTCTAGCGGGAGCTCCTACAATGAGCAGTACTTC
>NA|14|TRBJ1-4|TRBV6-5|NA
CASSQGFGNEKLFF
TGTGCCAGCAGTCAGGGGTTTGGTAATGAAAAACTGTTTTTT
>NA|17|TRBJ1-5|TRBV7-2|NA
CASSLGFGRGANQPQHF
TGTGCCAGCAGCTTGGGGTTCGGACGCGGTGCCAATCAGCCCCAGCATTTT
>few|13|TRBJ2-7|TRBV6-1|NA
CASSEIPGAEQYF
TGTGCCAGCAGTGAAATTCCTGGGGCCGAGCAGTACTTC
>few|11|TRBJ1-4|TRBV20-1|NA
CSAITGEKLFF
TGCAGTGCTATCACTGGCGAAAAACTGTTTTTT
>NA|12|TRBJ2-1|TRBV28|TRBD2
CASRRLAAEQFF
TGTGCCAGCAGGCGACTAGCAGCTGAGCAGTTCTTC
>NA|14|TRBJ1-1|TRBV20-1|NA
CSASDRTVDTEAFF
TGCAGTGCCAGTGACAGAACGGTTGACACTGAAGCTTTCTTT
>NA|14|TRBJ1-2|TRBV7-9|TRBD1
CASSLGQGSSGYTF
TGTGCCAGCAGCTTAGGACAGGGGAGTAGCGGCTACACCTTC
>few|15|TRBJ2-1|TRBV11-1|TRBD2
CASSPLKRGDNEQFF
TGTGCCAGCAGCCCTTTGAAGCGGGGGGACAATGAGCAGTTCTTC
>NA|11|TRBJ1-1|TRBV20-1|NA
CSARGSAEAFF
TGCAGTGCTAGAGGGTCGGCTGAAGCTTTCTTT
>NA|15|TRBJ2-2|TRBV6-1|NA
CASSERAGYTGELFF
TGTGCCAGCAGTGAAAGGGCAGGGTACACCGGGGAGCTGTTTTTT
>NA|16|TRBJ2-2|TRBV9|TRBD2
CASSVEAGGTTGELFF
TGTGCCAGCAGCGTAGAGGCGGGGGGAACCACCGGGGAGCTGTTTTTT
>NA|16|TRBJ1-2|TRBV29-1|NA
CSVEDHFAGWYYGYTF
TGCAGCGTTGAAGATCATTTCGCAGGGTGGTACTATGGCTACACCTTC
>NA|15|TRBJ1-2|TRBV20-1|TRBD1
CSAGQGRPPGVGYTF
TGCAGTGCTGGACAGGGCAGACCTCCTGGAGTTGGCTACACCTTC
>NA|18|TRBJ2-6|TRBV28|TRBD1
CASSIGSGQISGANVLTF
TGTGCCAGCAGTATAGGGTCGGGACAGATCTCTGGGGCCAACGTCCTGACTTTC
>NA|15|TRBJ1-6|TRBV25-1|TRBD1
CASSEWTGGVSPLHF
TGTGCCAGCAGTGAATGGACAGGGGGTGTTTCACCCCTCCACTTT
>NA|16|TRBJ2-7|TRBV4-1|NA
CASSLRVTGATYEQYF
TGCGCCAGCAGCCTCCGCGTTACGGGGGCTACCTACGAGCAGTACTTC
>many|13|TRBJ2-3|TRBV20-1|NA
CSADLASTDTQYF
TGCAGTGCTGACCTAGCTTCCACAGATACGCAGTATTTT
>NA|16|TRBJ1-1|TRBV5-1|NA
CASSLLGGAMNTEAFF
TGCGCCAGCAGCTTGCTCGGGGGTGCTATGAACACTGAAGCTTTCTTT
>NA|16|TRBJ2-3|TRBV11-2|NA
CASSLRSGSTGDTQYF
TGTGCCAGCAGCTTAAGGTCTGGGTCCACAGGAGATACGCAGTATTTT
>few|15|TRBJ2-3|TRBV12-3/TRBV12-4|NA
CASSTDYIHTDTQYF
TGTGCCAGCAGCACCGACTACATCCACACAGATACGCAGTATTTT
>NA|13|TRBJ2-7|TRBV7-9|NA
CASSCPDKYEQYF
TGTGCCAGCAGCTGCCCTGACAAGTACGAGCAGTACTTC